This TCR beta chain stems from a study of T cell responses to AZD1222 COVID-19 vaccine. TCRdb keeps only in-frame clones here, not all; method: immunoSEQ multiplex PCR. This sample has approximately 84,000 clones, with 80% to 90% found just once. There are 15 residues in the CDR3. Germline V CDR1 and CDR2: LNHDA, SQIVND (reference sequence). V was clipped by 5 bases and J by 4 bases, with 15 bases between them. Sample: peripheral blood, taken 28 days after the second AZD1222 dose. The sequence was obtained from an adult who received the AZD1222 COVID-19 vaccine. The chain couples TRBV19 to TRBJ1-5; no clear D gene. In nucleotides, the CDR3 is TGTGCCAGTAGTTTAGGGCTAAAGGGTAATCAGCCCCAGCATTTT. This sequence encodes CASSLGLKGNQPQHF.